The 22 T cell receptor beta chains below come from one sample, sequenced in a study of T cells after yellow fever vaccination. TCRdb re-called the 5' RACE reads through MiXCR, storing one row per CDR3 protein. Among tens of thousands of distinct CDR3 sequences listed, about 7.9% were seen once. The source material was CD8+ T cells sorted from PBMCs, sampled roughly 15 days after the first yellow fever vaccination. These receptors were taken from a man in his late teens or twenties who received the YFV17D yellow fever vaccine.

This clonotype turned up a few times. The chain couples TRBV7-6 to TRBJ2-7; D could derive from TRBD1 or TRBD2 (5 bases each). This CDR3 contains 14 residues. V lost 5 bases and J lost 6, with 17 bases in between. From germline, CDR1 is SGHVS and CDR2 FNYEAQ. The CDR3 sequence: CASSRTSGTGEQYF. The CDR3 nucleotides read TGTGCCAGCAGCCGGACCTCAGGGACCGGCGAGCAGTACTTC.

The chain has TRBV9 and TRBJ1-1; 7 nucleotides line up with TRBD1. Germline V gene sequence: CDR1 SGDLS, CDR2 YYNGEE. The CDR3 has 12 amino acids. J lost 5 bases, V lost 4 bases, and 2 bases had no gene match. This CDR3 reads CASSNRGTEAFF. In DNA form, the CDR3 reads TGTGCCAGCAGCAACAGGGGAACTGAAGCTTTCTTT.

In its sample, this clonotype was seen many times. V gene TRBV27 combines with J gene TRBJ2-3, with D unclear. Trimming removed 6 bases from V and 2 bases from J, with 9 bases in between. CDR1 and CDR2 (germline): MNHEY, SMNVEV (reference sequence). The CDR3 loop spans 13 amino acids. CDR3 region: CASSRSFTDTQYF. The CDR3 nucleotides are TGTGCCAGCAGCCGGAGTTTCACAGATACGCAGTATTTT.

This clonotype was recorded at least ten times. V usage is TRBV28 and J usage is TRBJ2-7; perhaps TRBD1 as D (6 bases). V gave up 5 bases and J gave up 2 bases, with 13 bases separating them. Germline V CDR1 and CDR2: MDHEN, SYDVKM. The CDR3 has 14 amino acids. The CDR3 bases are TGTGCCAGCAGTCTATACAGGGCCCCCTACGAGCAGTACGTC. Residues: CASSLYRAPYEQYV.

This clonotype was seen many times. The V and J genes are TRBV20-1 and TRBJ2-1; the match to TRBD2 covers 7 bases. Germline CDR1 DFQATT, CDR2 SNEGSKA (reference sequence). V shed 5 bases, J shed 1 base, and the junction held 8 bases outside the gene matches. The CDR3 has 15 amino acids. The DNA for the CDR3 is TGCAGTGCTCCGGAAGCGGGGAGTTCCTACAATGAGCAGTTCTTC. As protein: CSAPEAGSSYNEQFF.

This clonotype was detected only a few times. The rearrangement uses TRBV12-3 or TRBV12-4 and TRBJ2-7; TRBD2 might be the D (6 bases). The CDR3 length is 14 residues. V lost 6 bases, J lost 3 bases, and 15 bases lay in between. CDR3 loop: CASSYGGSGYEQYV. CDR3 in DNA: TGTGCCAGCAGCTATGGGGGGAGCGGCTACGAGCAGTACGTC.

This clonotype was recorded many times. The chain is built from TRBV6-2 or TRBV6-3 and TRBJ2-2; D is perhaps TRBD2 (6 bases). CDR3 length: 15 amino acids. Per germline, CDR1 MNHEY and CDR2 SVGEGT. Trimming shortened V by 4 bases and J by 7 bases, and 16 bases separated the two germline ends. The CDR3 loop reads CASSLEAGRRGELFF. Written as DNA, the CDR3 is TGTGCCAGCAGTTTGGAGGCGGGACGACGCGGGGAGCTGTTTTTT.

This clonotype was recorded at least ten times. The gene calls are TRBV4-1 and TRBJ1-2; unclear D gene. V was clipped by 2 bases and J by 0 bases, with 19 bases between them. This CDR3 has 18 amino acids. Germline CDR1 MGHRA, CDR2 YSYEKL. CDR3 sequence reads: CASSQFPTPSSTNYGYTF. CDR3 coding DNA: TGCGCCAGCAGCCAATTTCCAACCCCGTCATCGACTAACTATGGCTACACCTTC.

The V call is TRBV28, the J call TRBJ2-3, with D perhaps matching TRBD2 (5 bases). Germline-derived CDR1 and CDR2 are MDHEN and SYDVKM. The CDR3 is 13 amino acids. V was shortened by 7 bases and J by 2 bases, with 10 bases between the two germline ends. The CDR3 reads CASNGVPTDTQYF. The DNA of the CDR3 is TGTGCCAGCAACGGGGTCCCCACAGATACGCAGTATTTT.

This clonotype was found many times. The chain has TRBV27 and TRBJ2-3, with D possibly being TRBD1 or TRBD2 (6 bases each). This CDR3 is 13 amino acids long. Germline assignment: CDR1 MNHEY and CDR2 SMNVEV (reference sequence). V was pared by 6 bases and J by 7 bases, with 14 bases between. In nucleotides, the CDR3 is TGTGCCAGCAGAAGGGGGGAAAGAAATACGCAGTATTTT. As protein: CASRRGERNTQYF.

This clonotype occurred many times. The chain links TRBV20-1 to TRBJ1-1, with 8 bases aligning to TRBD1. The CDR3 consists of 14 residues. Germline CDR1 is DFQATT and CDR2 is SNEGSKA (reference sequence). V lost 0 bases and J lost 4; bases outside the gene matches: 4. The CDR3 spells CSARDRGLITEAFF. DNA for the CDR3: TGCAGTGCTAGAGACAGGGGGCTTATCACTGAAGCTTTCTTT.

This clonotype was counted many times. The DNA of the CDR3 is TGTGCCAGCAAAAGGGGACTAGCGGAAGAGACCCAGTACTTC. Protein sequence: CASKRGLAEETQYF. The V call is TRBV27, the J call TRBJ2-5; 11 bases are a match to TRBD2. Losses at the gene ends were 7 bases for V and 3 bases for J; bases not matched to a gene: 4. The length of the CDR3 is 14 residues. In germline, CDR1 is MNHEY, CDR2 SMNVEV (reference sequence).

This clonotype showed up many times. The CDR3 reads CATGEGEQVPNNEQFF. CDR3 nucleotide sequence: TGTGCCACCGGGGAGGGGGAACAGGTACCCAACAATGAGCAGTTCTTC. The chain combines TRBV15 with TRBJ2-1, with D perhaps TRBD2 (7 bases). CDR1 LNHNV and CDR2 YYDKDF come from the germline V gene (reference sequence). CDR3 length: 16 residues. Trimming cost V 8 bases and J 5 bases, with 22 bases left between them. The full variable domain, in which reference TRBV15 and TRBJ2-1 provide the parts outside the CDR3, is DAMVIQNPRYQVTQFGKPVTLSCSQTLNHNVMYWYQQKSSQAPKLLFHYYDKDFNNEADTPDNFQSRRPNTSFCFLDIRSPGLGDTAMYLCATGEGEQVPNNEQFFGPGTRLTVL.

In its sample, this clonotype was seen a few times. This chain uses TRBV4-2 with TRBJ2-3, with D tentatively TRBD1 (5 bases). Germline-derived CDR1 and CDR2 are LGHNA and YNFKEQ. Trimming took 0 bases from V and 4 from J, leaving 17 bases between them. The CDR3 runs 17 residues. The CDR3 sequence: CASSQDLDGAAADTQYF. CDR3 bases: TGTGCCAGCAGCCAAGATCTTGATGGGGCGGCGGCAGATACGCAGTATTTT.

Notes on this clonotype: One base away lies a much larger clone, so this may be a sequencing read error. The chain links TRBV4-1 to TRBJ1-2; 8 positions agree with TRBD1. Germline CDR1 reads MGHRA; CDR2 reads YSYEKL. This CDR3 has 14 amino acids. CDR3: CASRATGQVHGYNF. For the CDR3, the DNA is TGCGCCAGCAGGGCCACGGGACAGGTCCACGGCTACAACTTC.

V gene TRBV20-1 combines with J gene TRBJ2-1; no definite D call. The germline gives CDR1 DFQATT, CDR2 SNEGSKA (reference sequence). Trimming cost V 5 bases and J 5 bases, with 22 bases left between them. CDR3 length: 16 residues. The CDR3 DNA reads TGCAGTGCTCTCCAAGGCAGGTATGGTGTCCACAATGAGCAGTTCTTC. It codes for CSALQGRYGVHNEQFF.

Only a few counts were recorded for this clonotype. The chain uses TRBV5-4 and TRBJ2-5; D unclear. CDR3 size: 13 residues. V dropped 5 bases and J dropped 2 bases, with 10 bases sitting between them. The V gene's germline CDR1 is SGHNT and CDR2 YYREEE (reference sequence). CDR3 amino acids: CASSFDKQETQYF. Written as DNA, the CDR3 is TGTGCCAGCAGTTTTGACAAGCAAGAGACCCAGTACTTC.

In this sample, this clonotype turned up many times. V is TRBV4-1 and J is TRBJ1-2, with 8 positions matching TRBD1. J gave up 8 bases and V 6 bases, and 11 bases lay outside the gene matches. Germline CDR1 reads MGHRA; CDR2 reads YSYEKL. This CDR3 region has 14 residues. In DNA form, the CDR3 reads TGCGCCAGCAGGGCCACGGGACAGGTCCACGGCTACACCTTC. Translation gives CASRATGQVHGYTF.

Many counts were recorded for this clonotype. The chain uses TRBV7-9 and TRBJ1-1; D is undetermined. The CDR3 is made up of 14 amino acids. The germline gives CDR1 SEHNR, CDR2 FQNEAQ (reference sequence). The germline V and J ends were trimmed by 0 bases and 3 bases, with 8 bases remaining between them. CDR3 nucleotides: TGTGCCAGCAGCTTAGCGCGGGCCTACACTGAAGCTTTCTTT. As protein: CASSLARAYTEAFF.

The V gene is TRBV9, the J gene TRBJ2-3; D unresolved. Between the trimmed V and J ends, which lost 3 bases and 6 bases, there was a span of 5 bases. CDR3 length: 11 residues. Germline CDR1 reads SGDLS; CDR2 reads YYNGEE. The CDR3 is CASSAGDTQYF. The CDR3 region has the DNA TGTGCCAGCAGCGCCGGGGATACGCAGTATTTT.

This clonotype was counted ten times or more. This rearrangement joins TRBV7-9 to TRBJ2-3; D gene uncertain. CDR1 and CDR2 from the germline V gene are SEHNR and FQNEAQ (reference sequence). Trimming removed 2 bases from V and 6 bases from J, with 9 bases in between. There are 13 residues in the CDR3. In nucleotides, the CDR3 is TGTGCCAGCAGCTTATCAGAGGTGGATACGCAGTATTTT. It specifies CASSLSEVDTQYF.

This clonotype occurred many times. J is TRBJ2-3 and V is TRBV19; tentative D call: TRBD1 (5 bases). The CDR3 has 14 residues. Germline values: CDR1 LNHDA, CDR2 SQIVND (reference sequence). Trimming cost V 7 bases and J 0 bases, with 11 bases left between them. DNA for the CDR3: TGTGCCAGTATAGATCAGGGAAGCACAGATACGCAGTATTTT. Its translation is CASIDQGSTDTQYF.